Here is one T cell receptor beta chain with its context. Antigen: not known. These data originate in a study of cytomegalovirus exposure and HLA in healthy donors. CDR3 length: 15 residues. Germline lookup yields CDR1 LNHDA and CDR2 SQIVND (reference sequence). V was shortened by 4 bases and J by 3 bases, with 12 bases between the two germline ends. Broader study findings: Cytomegalovirus-associated status was assigned to fewer than 200 TCR beta chains. A later analysis linked a missense variant in DCLRE1C to the trimming of TCR beta V and J genes.

Vbeta (60) and Jbeta (13) primers were used in the PCR. Data came from immunoSEQ multiplex PCR; TCRdb stores just in-frame clones and leaves some out. The sample consists of 90,000 to 110,000 clones, about 86% of them appearing once. V and J are TRBV19 and TRBJ2-2; D possibly corresponds to TRBD1 (6 bases). The origin of this receptor is a woman between 25 and 40 years old in good health and CMV-seronegative. Specimen: PBMCs. This CDR3 is CASSKWGQDTGELFF. DNA for the CDR3: TGTGCCAGTAGTAAGTGGGGGCAGGACACCGGGGAGCTGTTTTTT.